This T cell receptor (beta chain) was documented in a study of blood T cells in healthy people across ages (dated by TCRdb to the mid-2010s). About the investigation overall: In model experiments, template switching captured about one uniquely barcoded TCR beta cDNA molecule for every two T cells. The study measured age-related changes in TCR beta repertoire diversity using deep sequencing normalized with unique cDNA molecular identifiers. Donors were grouped into four age groups: young (average approximately 15 years), middle-aged (less than 40), aged (around 66) and long-lived (less than 85). Donors of different ages were randomly distributed across sequencing lanes to avoid experimental bias. The study analyzed two additional independent replicas of 1 million unique cDNA reads from the same blood draw for two donors, one aged 18 to 30 and one aged 80 or older. Points the paper makes about the study in general: Because donor CMV infection status was unknown, age-related changes in expanded clonotypes were potentially confounded. Total diversity estimates from one million sequenced T cells were considered lower bounds and underestimates. Observed TCR beta diversity correlated strongly with the percentage of naive T cells measured by flow cytometry. As age increased, observed TCR beta diversity per million T cells dropped in a roughly linear way, and a significant reduction was already evident by age 40. Compared with the aged group, more naive CD4+ T cells, fewer expanded clones and increased TCR diversity were shown by the long-lived group, suggesting age selection. Because profiling used bulk unsorted PBMCs, naive and antigen-experienced compartments could not be compared conclusively.

The germline V gene gives CDR1 as SGHVS and CDR2 as FQNEAQ. V ends up 8 bases short and J 4 bases short, with an unmatched junction base count of 9. There are 14 amino acids in the CDR3, from cysteine to phenylalanine inclusive. Only CDR3 DNA remains: 42 bases, in frame from the first base. The library was prepared using 5' RACE. Sequencing relied on an Illumina HiSeq 2500. The second PCR ran for roughly 7 to 12 cycles and used a J-beta primer mix along with a sample-barcoded 5' primer. A unique molecular identifier was introduced onto each TCR beta cDNA molecule by a template-switch 5' adaptor carrying 12 random nucleotides. Each sample yielded at least 2.5 million CDR3-containing paired-end reads. First-strand cDNA was synthesized from all RNA with the Mint cDNA synthesis kit, primed by a TRBC-specific oligonucleotide. Following uracil-DNA glycosylase treatment, all cDNA underwent a first 18-cycle PCR with the universal primers M1SS and BC2_uni_R. The source study handled its data this way. For normalization, 1 million high-quality reads were randomly selected from each sample, with every read carrying a distinct molecular identifier. Instead of being binned into consensus sequences, reads that shared molecular identifiers were thrown out. MiTCR, run with a Q25 quality threshold and the strictest error-elimination algorithm, handled CDR3 identification, clonotype clustering and error correction. A nonparametric unseen species model with Euler transformation was used to estimate a lower bound on total TCR beta diversity. In-frame beta chains were kept once TCRdb had trimmed the public reads at Q25 with fastp and called clones with MiXCR. One record per CDR3 amino acid sequence lists the most common genes and DNA. These V and J calls rely on TCRdb rather than the paper's analysis. The sample profile shows approximately 1.5 million distinct CDR3 sequences; roughly two fifths of them were found once. The top ten constitute roughly 3.7% of the sample.

This clonotype has only a few counts. Its antigen has not been determined. Qualities for individual bases were not recorded, and no much larger clone is one base off. Donors were 39 systemically healthy Caucasian individuals from Russia aged about 6 to 100 years. Each donor gave 9.5 to 10 milliliters of peripheral blood, drawn into EDTA-treated Vacutainer tubes. Ficoll-Paque density-gradient centrifugation was used to isolate PBMCs, with at least 6 million per sample. Total RNA was extracted from PBMCs with Trizol reagent, with at least 6 micrograms obtained per sample. For every donor, an aliquot of PBMCs went through flow cytometry to measure the percentages of naive CD45RAhigh/CD27high T cells.

Specimen: blood. The sequence came from a woman between 18 and 29 years old in good health. Recombination joined TRBV7-8 with TRBJ2-3, with 7 bases aligning to TRBD2. The nucleotides read TGTGCCAGCGTCCTAGGGAGGGTGCCAGATACGCAGTATTTT. This gives the protein CASVLGRVPDTQYF.